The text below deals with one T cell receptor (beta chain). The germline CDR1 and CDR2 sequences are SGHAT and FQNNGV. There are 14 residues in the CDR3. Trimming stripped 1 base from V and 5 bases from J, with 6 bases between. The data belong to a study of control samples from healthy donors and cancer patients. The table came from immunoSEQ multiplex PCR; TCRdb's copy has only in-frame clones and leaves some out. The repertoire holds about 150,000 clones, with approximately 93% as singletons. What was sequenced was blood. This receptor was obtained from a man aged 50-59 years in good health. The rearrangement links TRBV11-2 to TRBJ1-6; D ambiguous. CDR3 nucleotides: TGTGCCAGCAGCTTAGCCGGTAATAATTCACCCCTCCACTTT. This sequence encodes CASSLAGNNSPLHF.